The present T cell receptor beta chain was sequenced within a study of regulatory T cells in long-lasting Graves disease. According to the study, TCR beta libraries were built with iRepertoire HTBI primers and CDR3-region Arm-PCR. TCRdb re-analysed the multiplex PCR reads in MiXCR, keeping a single row per CDR3 protein. The sample consists of hundreds of thousands of distinct CDR3 sequences, 15% to 20% of them appearing once. Time point in this sample: newly diagnosed GD, antithyroid drugs for less than 3 months. Construction of the TCR library relied on RNA isolated from PBMCs. Study-level points and caveats: When disease was persistent, TRBV28, TRBJ1-2 and TRBJ2-5 were the favored segments.

With regard to this clonotype: Its antigen is not identified.

CDR1 and CDR2 from the germline V gene are SGHTA and FQGNSA. This CDR3 region has 14 residues. Deletions cut 6 bases from V and 3 bases from J, with 15 bases between. V is TRBV7-2 and J is TRBJ2-7; weak D call: TRBD2 (6 bases). The receptor comes from a female donor with Graves disease. This material consisted of peripheral blood mononuclear cells (PBMCs), taken at new diagnosis, from a patient treated with antithyroid drugs. The CDR3 region is CASRPSGVNYEQYF. The CDR3 nucleotides are TGTGCCAGCAGACCGTCGGGAGTGAACTACGAGCAGTACTTC.